The clone carrying this TCR beta chain has ten or more counts. The data derive from a study of T-cell reconstitution after alpha-beta-depleted transplantation in children. Preparation of the TCRbeta library used unique molecular identifiers. TCRdb reprocessed the PCR reads via MiXCR and lists one record per CDR3 protein. The sample lists around 410,000 distinct CDR3 sequences, roughly a tenth occurring once. Trimming shortened V by 6 bases and J by 4 bases, and 7 bases separated the two germline ends. The V gene's germline CDR1 is ENHRY and CDR2 SYGVKD. CDR3 length: 11 residues. The TCR sequence derives from a human donor who donated a stem cell graft to a child with acute myeloid leukemia. This chain uses TRBV10-3 with TRBJ2-7; D is undetermined. Source: PBMCs from the stem cell graft donor, taken from the stem cell graft. CDR3 sequence: CAIRGSYEQYV. The DNA for the CDR3 is TGTGCCATCAGGGGGTCGTACGAGCAGTACGTC.